This T cell receptor beta chain emerged from a study of blood T cell repertoires in COVID-19. Generated by immunoSEQ multiplex PCR, the TCRdb table keeps only in-frame clones and is missing some. The data contain fewer than 95,000 clones, approximately 75% of them singletons. The clonotype originates from a woman older than 75 with acute or convalescent COVID-19. Material: peripheral blood.

CDR3 protein: CASRPGFWENTEAFF. The CDR3 region has the DNA TGCGCCAGCAGACCAGGGTTCTGGGAGAACACTGAAGCTTTCTTT. This chain uses TRBV5-1 with TRBJ1-1; a possible D gene is TRBD1 (5 bases). The CDR3 consists of 15 residues. Germline V gives CDR1 SGHRS, CDR2 YFSETQ. With 5 bases removed from V and 1 base from J, the gap between germline ends came to 15 bases.